This TCR beta chain was sequenced for a study of CD8+ T cells in alopecia areata. Overall study results and limits: Resident alphabeta T cells of normal skin are also sequenced in scalp samples. Normal scalp showed lower clonality than lesional scalp, especially alopecia totalis/universalis.

RNA extraction and reverse transcription yielded cDNA as sequencing template. Sequenced by immunoSEQ multiplex PCR; TCRdb stores in-frame clones only, minus some. Of some 180,000 clones listed, approximately 62% are singletons. On this clone: Its matching antigen is unknown.

CDR3 length: 14 residues. V lost 3 bases and J 3 bases, leaving 11 bases between the germline ends. The V gene's germline CDR1 is LGHNA and CDR2 YSLEER. J is TRBJ1-1 and V is TRBV4-3; a possible D gene is TRBD1 (5 bases). The receptor comes from a human donor with alopecia areata. Sequences were derived from CD4+ T cells sorted from blood, sampled at week 0. In DNA, the CDR3 is TGCGCCAGCAGCCAGGGGACCTTACACACTGAAGCTTTCTTT. Its protein product is CASSQGTLHTEAFF.